These 20 T cell receptor beta chains originate from one sample sequenced in a study of cytomegalovirus exposure and HLA in healthy donors. PCR primers comprised 60 Vbeta and 13 Jbeta primers. Method: immunoSEQ multiplex PCR; TCRdb's copy keeps in-frame clones and lacks some. The sample holds about 160,000 clones, roughly four fifths seen once. What was sequenced was PBMCs. These receptors all stem from a man aged 45 to 65 in good health and CMV-seropositive.

This clone has only a few counts. The chain couples TRBV6-5 to TRBJ1-1, with 8 nucleotides matching TRBD1. V was clipped by 7 bases and J by 3 bases; unmatched bases: 4. The length of the CDR3 is 13 residues. Germline CDR1 is MNHEY and CDR2 is SVGAGI. The CDR3 here is CASTTGADTEAFF. The DNA of the CDR3 is TGTGCCAGCACGACAGGGGCGGACACTGAAGCTTTCTTT.

This chain joins TRBV9 and TRBJ2-7; 11 nucleotides match TRBD2. The CDR3 sequence is 15 residues long. Unmatched junction bases numbered 5, after V lost 2 bases and J lost 4 bases. In germline, CDR1 is SGDLS, CDR2 YYNGEE. The CDR3: CASSVAGTSGYEQYF. As DNA, the CDR3 is TGTGCCAGCAGCGTCGCCGGGACTAGCGGATACGAGCAGTACTTC.

The chain joins TRBV5-1 to TRBJ2-1, with TRBD2 matching over 11 bases. The CDR3 is made up of 16 amino acids. V trimming: 5 bases; J trimming: 8 bases; junction bases outside the gene matches: 12. Per the germline V gene, CDR1 is SGHRS and CDR2 is YFSETQ. The CDR3 DNA reads TGCGCCAGCAGGACCTACGCTAGCGGGGGGTCGGATGAGCAGTTCTTC. It is translated as CASRTYASGGSDEQFF.

The J gene is TRBJ2-3, the V gene TRBV19, with TRBD2 matching 11 bases. V lost 4 bases to trimming and J lost 0 bases; unmatched junction nucleotides: 18. The CDR3 consists of 21 residues. CDR1 LNHDA and CDR2 SQIVND come from the germline V gene (reference sequence). This CDR3 reads CASSTDRGRLAGGSSTDTQYF. Written as DNA, the CDR3 is TGTGCCAGTAGTACTGACAGGGGCAGGCTAGCGGGGGGCTCTAGCACAGATACGCAGTATTTT.

The chain links TRBV27 to TRBJ2-1, with D perhaps matching TRBD2 (5 bases). The germline V gene encodes CDR1 MNHEY and CDR2 SMNVEV (reference sequence). The CDR3 extends over 11 amino acids. V dropped 8 bases and J dropped 4 bases, with 6 bases sitting between them. CDR3 residues: CASGEYNEQFF. In nucleotides, the CDR3 is TGTGCCAGCGGGGAGTACAATGAGCAGTTCTTC.

This sequence joins TRBV15 and TRBJ2-4; possible D gene TRBD2, 6 bases. V lost 3 bases, J lost 0 bases, and 12 bases lay in between. The germline gives CDR1 LNHNV, CDR2 YYDKDF (reference sequence). This CDR3 has 16 amino acids. The CDR3 sequence is CATSSTGLLAKNIQYF. The CDR3, as DNA: TGTGCCACCAGCAGCACGGGACTCTTAGCCAAAAACATTCAGTACTTC.

The chain is built from TRBV5-1 and TRBJ1-3; D may be TRBD1 (5 bases). Germline V gives CDR1 SGHRS, CDR2 YFSETQ. Trimming took 3 bases from V and 1 from J, leaving 8 bases between them. The CDR3 has 14 residues. The CDR3 loop is CASSSTESGNTIYF. The CDR3 region has the DNA TGCGCCAGCAGCTCGACAGAATCTGGAAACACCATATATTTT.

V is TRBV11-2 and J is TRBJ2-5, with a weak D call TRBD2 (7 bases). The CDR3 has 15 residues. The ends were cut back, 4 bases at V and 4 bases at J, with 16 bases in the middle. Germline V lookup: CDR1 SGHAT, CDR2 FQNNGV. The CDR3 sequence: CASSSRGGGRETQYF. The CDR3 DNA follows: TGTGCCAGCAGCTCCCGAGGGGGGGGGCGAGAGACCCAGTACTTC. The full variable domain, in which reference TRBV11-2 and TRBJ2-5 provide the parts outside the CDR3, is EAGVAQSPRYKIIEKRQSVAFWCNPISGHATLYWYQQILGQGPKLLIQFQNNGVVDDSQLPKDRFSAERLKGVDSTLKIQPAKLEDSAVYLCASSSRGGGRETQYFGPGTRLLVL.

The chain combines TRBV4-2 with TRBJ1-2; 7 nucleotides match TRBD1. The germline V gene encodes CDR1 LGHNA and CDR2 YNFKEQ. Trimming removed 0 bases from V and 5 bases from J; junction bases left unmatched: 6. The CDR3 consists of 15 residues. The CDR3 loop is CASSQETGRPYGYTF. The DNA of the CDR3 is TGTGCCAGCAGCCAAGAGACAGGGCGGCCATATGGCTACACCTTC.

The chain combines TRBV5-1 with TRBJ2-5, with TRBD2 matching 7 bases. Germline CDR1 SGHRS, CDR2 YFSETQ. This CDR3 spans 16 amino acids. V shed 0 bases, J shed 2 bases, and the junction held 7 bases outside the gene matches. This chain's CDR3 is CASSLGGRGWQETQYF. In DNA, the CDR3 is TGCGCCAGCAGCTTGGGAGGGAGGGGTTGGCAAGAGACCCAGTACTTC.

The rearrangement links TRBV27 to TRBJ2-1; D possibly corresponds to TRBD2 (6 bases). Germline CDR1 reads MNHEY; CDR2 reads SMNVEV (reference sequence). The CDR3 is 14 residues long. The V end lost 2 bases, the J end lost 4 bases, and 9 bases lay between the germline ends. The CDR3 region has the DNA TGTGCCAGCAGTTTAACTAGCAGATACAATGAGCAGTTCTTC. It translates to CASSLTSRYNEQFF.

This clone was counted once. The chain carries TRBV4-2 and TRBJ1-2, with 8 bases fitting TRBD1. CDR1 LGHNA and CDR2 YNFKEQ come from the germline V gene. V shed 4 bases, J shed 2 bases, and the junction held 6 bases outside the gene matches. The CDR3 length is 15 residues. Written as DNA, the CDR3 is TGTGCCAGCAGCCCGCCGGACAGGGACAACTATGGCTACACCTTC. Protein product: CASSPPDRDNYGYTF.

This chain uses TRBV7-2 with TRBJ1-2; D is possibly TRBD1 (5 bases). The V end lost 7 bases, the J end lost 9 bases, and 15 bases lay between the germline ends. CDR3 length equals 12 residues. Per the germline V gene, CDR1 is SGHTA and CDR2 is FQGNSA. CDR3 residues: CASNQRGGRYTF. As DNA, the CDR3 is TGTGCCAGCAACCAGCGGGGGGGTCGCTACACCTTC.

J is TRBJ2-3 and V is TRBV11-2; 15 nucleotides match TRBD2. Germline V gene lookup returns CDR1 SGHAT and CDR2 FQNNGV. The length of the CDR3 is 17 residues. With V trimmed by 4 bases and J by 3 bases, 5 bases remained unmatched. The CDR3 sequence: CASSSWTSGRATDTQYF. CDR3 nucleotide sequence: TGTGCCAGCAGCTCCTGGACTAGCGGGAGGGCAACAGATACGCAGTATTTT.

The rearrangement links TRBV6-1 to TRBJ2-7; tentative D call: TRBD1 (5 bases). CDR3 size: 13 residues. V was pared by 2 bases and J by 1 base, with 6 bases between. In germline, CDR1 is MNHNS, CDR2 SASEGT. The CDR3 DNA reads TGTGCCAGCAGTGAACAGGGATCCTACGAGCAGTACTTC. It yields the protein CASSEQGSYEQYF.

The V gene is TRBV2, the J gene TRBJ2-7; a weak D match, TRBD1 (6 bases). This CDR3 has 13 amino acids. V gave up 7 bases and J gave up 4 bases, with 14 bases separating them. The germline V gene encodes CDR1 SNHLY and CDR2 FYNNEI. The DNA of the CDR3 is TGTGCCAGCATATTTTCTCAGGGGTACGAGCAGTACTTC. It encodes CASIFSQGYEQYF.

The chain is built from TRBV9 and TRBJ2-3, with D possibly being TRBD1 (6 bases). The CDR3 spans 15 residues. The germline V gene encodes CDR1 SGDLS and CDR2 YYNGEE. Trimming removed 1 base at V and 6 bases at J, with 15 bases between. The CDR3 DNA reads TGTGCCAGCAGCGTAAGGGCAGGGGTGGGGGATACGCAGTATTTT. Translated, it gives CASSVRAGVGDTQYF.

V gene TRBV5-1 combines with J gene TRBJ2-3, with TRBD2 matching over 13 bases. The CDR3 loop spans 16 amino acids. The germline gives CDR1 SGHRS, CDR2 YFSETQ. V lost 5 bases to trimming and J lost 3 bases; unmatched junction nucleotides: 6. CDR3 nucleotide sequence: TGCGCCAGCAGAGAAGGACTAGCGGGGGAAACAGATACGCAGTATTTT. It yields the protein CASREGLAGETDTQYF.

The chain recombines TRBV4-1 with TRBJ1-4; D is unresolved. The CDR3 covers 11 residues. Germline assignment: CDR1 MGHRA and CDR2 YSYEKL. The V and J ends lost 1 base and 8 bases respectively, with 2 bases between them. The CDR3 here is CASSQAEKLFF. In DNA, the CDR3 is TGCGCCAGCAGCCAAGCGGAAAAACTGTTTTTT.

The chain combines TRBV10-1 with TRBJ2-1, with 15 bases fitting TRBD2. The CDR3 loop spans 18 amino acids. Per the germline V gene, CDR1 is WNHNN and CDR2 is SYGVQD (reference sequence). With V trimmed by 3 bases and J by 4 bases, 7 bases remained unmatched. DNA of the CDR3: TGCGCCAGCAGTGATCGGACTAGCGGGAGGGCCGGGTACAATGAGCAGTTCTTC. It translates to CASSDRTSGRAGYNEQFF.